Presented here are 28 T cell receptor beta chains from one specimen sequenced in a study of vaccination and CD4 T cells after COVID-19. The Oncomine TCR Beta short-read assay sequenced DNA from cultured CD4+ T cells. TCRdb reanalysed the PCR reads using MiXCR and keeps one entry per CDR3 protein. The sample has some 16,000 distinct CDR3 sequences; 52% are singletons. No cognate antigen is known for these TCRs. This sample's time point: late sampling 161 to 241 days after vaccination in a few convalescent patients. Treatment denoted: roughly ten-day PBMC culture with coronavirus spike peptide pools or control peptides (ViraFEST assay). The sequencing used CD4+ T cells from blood, cultured in vitro, collected about 7 months after SARS-CoV-2 vaccination. Source of these receptors: a human donor who had recovered from COVID-19.

This clonotype turned up a few times. V gene TRBV2 combines with J gene TRBJ2-7; the D is unclear. Trimming shortened V by 8 bases and J by 7 bases, and 21 bases separated the two germline ends. Germline CDR1 and CDR2: SNHLY and FYNNEI. The length of the CDR3 is 14 residues. DNA for the CDR3: TGTGCCAGCGGACCAGGCTACCGCCCGGAGGAGCAGTACTTC. Protein sequence: CASGPGYRPEEQYF. The full variable domain, rest sourced from reference TRBV2 and TRBJ2-7, is EPEVTQTPSHQVTQMGQEVILRCVPISNHLYFYWYRQILGQKVEFLVSFYNNEISEKSEIFDDQFSVERPDGSNFTLKIRSTKLEDSAMYFCASGPGYRPEEQYFGPGTRLTVT.

The chain is built from TRBV2 and TRBJ1-1; no reliable D call. In germline, CDR1 is SNHLY, CDR2 FYNNEI. V was trimmed by 1 base and J by 2 bases, leaving 8 bases between them. This CDR3 is 14 amino acids long. The CDR3 DNA sequence: TGTGCCAGCAGTGAAGGGGGTGTAAACACTGAAGCTTTCTTT. Residues: CASSEGGVNTEAFF.

The gene calls are TRBV5-8 and TRBJ2-7; 13 bases agree with TRBD2. In germline, CDR1 is SGHTS, CDR2 YDEGEE. The CDR3 is 17 residues long. V shed 6 bases, J shed 4 bases, and the junction held 13 bases outside the gene matches. The CDR3 is CASTSSLAGGIGYEQYF. The CDR3 nucleotides are TGTGCCAGCACCAGTTCACTAGCGGGGGGGATTGGTTACGAGCAGTACTTC.

The chain is built from TRBV7-8 and TRBJ1-6; unclear D gene. The V gene's germline CDR1 is SGHVS and CDR2 FQNEAQ. This CDR3 comprises 15 residues. V was cut by 5 bases and J by 7 bases, with 15 bases left in between. CDR3 DNA sequence: TGTGCCAGCAGCGAAAAGGAACGGGGAAATTCACCCCTCCACTTT. It translates to CASSEKERGNSPLHF.

V usage is TRBV7-6 and J usage is TRBJ2-3, with TRBD2 identical over 13 bases. Trimming removed 5 bases from V and 4 bases from J; junction bases left unmatched: 6. CDR1 is SGHVS, CDR2 FNYEAQ, per germline. This CDR3 contains 16 residues. The CDR3 sequence: CASSPRTSGSSDTQYF. Written as DNA, the CDR3 is TGTGCCAGCAGCCCCCGGACTAGCGGGAGTTCAGATACGCAGTATTTT.

The rearrangement links TRBV6-2 or TRBV6-3 to TRBJ2-7; D uncertain. This CDR3 is 15 amino acids long. CDR1 MNHEY and CDR2 SVGEGT come from the germline V gene. The V end lost 2 bases, the J end lost 0 bases, and 11 bases lay between the germline ends. CDR3 sequence: CASSYRRTPSYEQYF. Here the CDR3 DNA reads TGTGCCAGCAGTTACCGCCGGACCCCCTCCTACGAGCAGTACTTC.

The CDR3 DNA reads as TGCAGTGCTAGTCTCCGTACGGGAGGAGATACGCAGTATTTT. It specifies CSASLRTGGDTQYF. The chain combines TRBV20-1 with TRBJ2-3; 7 nucleotides match TRBD2. The V gene end was trimmed by 3 bases and the J gene end by 5 bases; junction bases not matched to a gene: 8. In germline, CDR1 is DFQATT, CDR2 SNEGSKA (reference sequence). The CDR3 runs 14 residues.

The J gene is TRBJ2-3, the V gene TRBV20-1, with 8 bases that match TRBD1. The germline gives CDR1 DFQATT, CDR2 SNEGSKA (reference sequence). The V segment lost 5 bases and the J segment 6 bases; nucleotides outside the gene matches: 13. The CDR3 runs 15 residues. The CDR3 nucleotides are TGCAGTGCTGCACTCGGGACAGGTCATTCGGATACGCAGTATTTT. Amino acids: CSAALGTGHSDTQYF.

The genes are TRBV24-1 and TRBJ2-3; TRBD1 matches 9 bases. After removal of 3 bases from V and 5 bases from J, the junction contained 8 bases not matched to a gene. CDR1 and CDR2 (germline): KGHDR, SFDVKD. The CDR3 is 16 residues long. DNA of the CDR3: TGTGCCACCAGTGATGTCACAGGGGGCGCCGGAGATACGCAGTATTTT. Encoded protein: CATSDVTGGAGDTQYF.

There are a few counts of this clonotype. The chain joins TRBV20-1 to TRBJ2-7, with 7 bases aligning to TRBD2. CDR3 length: 16 residues. Germline assignment: CDR1 DFQATT and CDR2 SNEGSKA (reference sequence). V was clipped by 3 bases and J by 2 bases; unmatched bases: 13. Written as DNA, the CDR3 is TGCAGTGCTAGTCACATCCGCTCTAGCGGCCCCTACGAGCAGTACTTC. It encodes CSASHIRSSGPYEQYF.

This sequence joins TRBV6-5 and TRBJ1-6, with 7 bases identical to TRBD1. The CDR3 spans 15 residues. In germline, CDR1 is MNHEY, CDR2 SVGAGI. With 0 bases clipped from V and 7 bases from J, the junction kept 3 bases outside the gene matches. In DNA form, the CDR3 reads TGTGCCAGCAGTTACTCCGGGACAGTCAATTCACCCCTCCACTTT. Encoded protein: CASSYSGTVNSPLHF.

This clonotype turned up a few times. V is TRBV27 and J is TRBJ1-2, with D hard to call. The CDR3 is 15 residues long. The germline CDR1 and CDR2 sequences are MNHEY and SMNVEV (reference sequence). Trimming left V 8 bases short and J 3 bases short, with 19 bases between. The chain's CDR3 is CASSLGRVSDYGYTF. The CDR3, as DNA: TGTGCCAGCTCCCTCGGTCGGGTTAGCGACTATGGCTACACCTTC.

This sequence joins TRBV7-3 and TRBJ2-6; the D gene is possibly TRBD1 (5 bases). This CDR3 has 15 amino acids. Germline V gene sequence: CDR1 SGHTA, CDR2 FQGTGA. V shed 5 bases and J shed 2 bases, with 10 bases lying between them. The CDR3 nucleotides read TGTGCCAGCAGCCTCCAGGGTCCTGGGGCCAACGTCCTGACTTTC. Translation gives CASSLQGPGANVLTF.

This clonotype was counted only a few times. The V and J genes are TRBV7-3 and TRBJ2-1, with a possible D match to TRBD1 (6 bases). The CDR3 has 14 residues. Trimming shortened V by 3 bases and J by 8 bases, and 14 bases separated the two germline ends. The V gene's germline CDR1 is SGHTA and CDR2 FQGTGA. CDR3 in DNA: TGTGCCAGCAGCTTCGGACAGCCAGGCGATGAGCAGTTCTTC. Translating gives CASSFGQPGDEQFF.

The CDR3: CATSDLRQNEFF. The CDR3 DNA reads TGTGCCACCAGTGATTTGAGACAGAATGAGTTCTTC. The rearrangement joins TRBV24-1 to TRBJ2-1; a possible D gene is TRBD1 (5 bases). Deletions cut 0 bases from V and 14 bases from J, with 10 bases between. CDR1 and CDR2 from the germline V gene are KGHDR and SFDVKD. The CDR3 covers 12 residues.

The chain uses TRBV6-2 or TRBV6-3 and TRBJ1-6; D gene ambiguous. CDR1 is MNHEY, CDR2 SVGEGT, per germline. The CDR3 loop spans 9 amino acids. CDR3 loop: CAPSSPLHF. The DNA for the CDR3 is TGTGCTCCCAGTTCACCCCTCCACTTT.

This chain joins TRBV20-1 and TRBJ2-7; D might be TRBD1 (6 bases). CDR3 length: 13 residues. Trimming cost V 6 bases and J 5 bases, with 17 bases left between them. Germline assignment: CDR1 DFQATT and CDR2 SNEGSKA (reference sequence). The CDR3: CSAEGVGTHEQYF. CDR3 DNA sequence: TGCAGTGCAGAGGGGGTAGGGACCCACGAGCAGTACTTC.

The CDR3 spells CASSNQAGTEAFF. For the CDR3, the DNA is TGTGCCAGTAGTAACCAGGCTGGTACTGAAGCTTTCTTT. This rearrangement joins TRBV19 to TRBJ1-1; unclear D gene. Germline CDR1 is LNHDA and CDR2 is SQIVND (reference sequence). Trimming took 4 bases from V and 5 from J, leaving 11 bases between them. The CDR3 is 13 amino acids.

The rearrangement links TRBV20-1 to TRBJ2-2, with a possible D match to TRBD1 (7 bases). There are 15 residues in the CDR3. The germline V and J ends were trimmed by 1 base and 6 bases, with 15 bases remaining between them. Germline V CDR1 and CDR2: DFQATT, SNEGSKA (reference sequence). This chain's CDR3 is CSARGGGREAGELFF. The CDR3 DNA sequence: TGCAGTGCTAGAGGAGGGGGCAGGGAGGCCGGGGAGCTGTTTTTT.

Comments on this clonotype: One end of the junction fails to match germline, which may point to a read error. V usage is TRBV7-2 and J usage is TRBJ2-1; 9 bases are a match to TRBD2. Germline loops: CDR1 SGHTA, CDR2 FQGNSA. The CDR3 is 14 residues long. Here the CDR3 reads CASSFSGGVGEQFF. The CDR3 nucleotides read TGCGCCAGCAGCTTTAGCGGGGGTGTAGGTGAGCAGTTCTTC.

The rearrangement joins TRBV7-9 to TRBJ2-7; 10 bases are a match to TRBD1. Trimming took 5 bases from V and 6 from J; bases not matched to a gene: 19. CDR1 and CDR2 (germline): SEHNR, FQNEAQ (reference sequence). The CDR3 has 18 residues. DNA of the CDR3: TGTGCCAGCAGCCCATCCTCGCTTAGACAGGGGGCTTTTGGCGAGCAGTACTTC. Translated: CASSPSSLRQGAFGEQYF.

The J gene is TRBJ2-1, the V gene TRBV20-1, with 7 bases fitting TRBD2. The CDR3 loop spans 18 amino acids. Germline lookup yields CDR1 DFQATT and CDR2 SNEGSKA (reference sequence). J gave up 6 bases and V 1 base, and 18 bases lay outside the gene matches. This chain's CDR3 is CSARVLGTGRAGTNEQFF. The CDR3 DNA sequence: TGCAGTGCTAGAGTATTAGGGACTGGGAGGGCCGGTACCAATGAGCAGTTCTTC.

This clonotype was seen a few times. The V and J genes are TRBV27 and TRBJ2-7; no reliable D call. This CDR3 spans 12 amino acids. V lost 8 bases, J lost 2 bases, and 10 bases lay in between. The germline CDR1 and CDR2 sequences are MNHEY and SMNVEV (reference sequence). CDR3 nucleotides: TGTGCCAGCTGGGCTACTCCCTACGAGCAGTACTTC. Its protein is CASWATPYEQYF.

The chain carries TRBV15 and TRBJ2-1; D call uncertain. CDR1 and CDR2 from the germline V gene are LNHNV and YYDKDF (reference sequence). The germline V and J ends were trimmed by 0 bases and 8 bases, with 14 bases remaining between them. The CDR3 totals 15 residues. CDR3 amino acids: CATSREPHRVYEQFF. The DNA for the CDR3 is TGTGCCACCAGCAGAGAACCCCATCGGGTCTATGAGCAGTTCTTC. Drawing the rest from reference TRBV15 and TRBJ2-1, the complete variable domain is DAMVIQNPRYQVTQFGKPVTLSCSQTLNHNVMYWYQQKSSQAPKLLFHYYDKDFNNEADTPDNFQSRRPNTSFCFLDIRSPGLGDTAMYLCATSREPHRVYEQFFGPGTRLTVL.

This chain links TRBV7-2 with TRBJ2-2, with D perhaps matching TRBD1 (6 bases). From germline, CDR1 is SGHTA and CDR2 FQGNSA. This CDR3 is 14 amino acids long. With 5 bases removed from V and 5 bases from J, the gap between germline ends came to 12 bases. CDR3 sequence (DNA): TGTGCCAGCAGCCCCTTCAGGGGTACCGGGGAGCTGTTTTTT. Amino acids: CASSPFRGTGELFF.

The sample holds a few counts of this clonotype. The J gene is TRBJ1-5, the V gene TRBV2, with TRBD1 as a possible D gene (5 bases). V dropped 6 bases and J dropped 0 bases, with 9 bases sitting between them. The CDR3 length is 14 residues. The V gene's germline CDR1 is SNHLY and CDR2 FYNNEI. The DNA of the CDR3 is TGTGCCAGCAGGGGGGGTCTTAGCAATCAGCCCCAGCATTTT. As protein: CASRGGLSNQPQHF.

This chain joins TRBV7-6 and TRBJ2-3, with 14 nucleotides matching TRBD2. The germline V gene has CDR1 SGHVS and CDR2 FNYEAQ. The CDR3 is 16 residues long. Losses at the gene ends were 3 bases for V and 4 bases for J; bases not matched to a gene: 3. CDR3 region: CASSLGTSGSADTQYF. CDR3 sequence (DNA): TGTGCCAGCAGCTTGGGGACTAGCGGGAGCGCAGATACGCAGTATTTT.

The chain carries TRBV18 and TRBJ1-2, with TRBD1 as a possible D gene (5 bases). The CDR3 consists of 14 residues. Trimming pared 3 bases from V and 2 bases from J, leaving 10 bases between. From germline, CDR1 is KGHSH and CDR2 LQKENI. The CDR3 protein is CASSPIAGNYGYTF. DNA of the CDR3: TGTGCCAGCTCACCTATTGCAGGGAACTATGGCTACACCTTC.